This T cell receptor beta chain was documented in a study of blood T cell repertoires in COVID-19. TCRdb keeps only in-frame clones here, not all; method: immunoSEQ multiplex PCR. This sample has around 300,000 clones; about nine tenths occur once, and the top ten carry under 2.5%. The trim removed 5 bases at V and 6 bases at J, leaving 10 bases unmatched. The CDR3 loop spans 15 amino acids. Germline-derived CDR1 and CDR2 are GTSNPN and SVGIG (reference sequence). The genes are TRBV30 and TRBJ2-3; 11 bases agree with TRBD2. The sample taken for sequencing was PBMCs or T cells enriched from blood (not recorded which). The TCR sequence derives from an older woman who had recovered from COVID-19. As DNA, the CDR3 is TGTGCCTGGGCAATTAGCGGGGGGGCGGGTGATACGCAGTATTTT. It is translated as CAWAISGGAGDTQYF.